These 11 T cell receptor beta chains share one sample of origin, sequenced in a study of radiation and T cells in renal cell carcinoma. The data were produced by immunoSEQ multiplex PCR, yet TCRdb's version contains in-frame clones alone and is incomplete. The table has about 49,000 clones, roughly 84% seen once. Time point given: baseline pretreatment blood. Treatment specified: 15 Gy SBRT to primary tumor, nephrectomy 4 weeks later. This material consisted of blood, taken from a patient whose treatment included radiotherapy and nephrectomy. The receptor set was obtained from a woman aged 70 to 79 with renal cell carcinoma.

This chain links TRBV4-1 with TRBJ2-3, with D unclear. V was cut by 0 bases and J by 5 bases, with 18 bases left in between. CDR3 size: 17 residues. The germline V gene has CDR1 MGHRA and CDR2 YSYEKL. CDR3 sequence: CASSQEARTPAEDTQYF. In DNA form, the CDR3 reads TGCGCCAGCAGCCAAGAAGCCCGGACCCCGGCGGAAGATACGCAGTATTTT.

This rearrangement joins TRBV11-2 to TRBJ2-7; TRBD2 might be the D (5 bases). V lost 1 base, J lost 3 bases, and 7 bases lay in between. CDR1 is SGHAT, CDR2 FQNNGV, per germline. CDR3 size: 13 residues. Written as DNA, the CDR3 is TGTGCCAGCAGCTTAGGAGGGATCTACGAGCAGTACTTC. Translation: CASSLGGIYEQYF.

The chain joins TRBV6-1 to TRBJ2-2; D is unresolved. The V end was cut by 6 bases, the J end by 1 base, with 9 bases between. Germline V gene sequence: CDR1 MNHNS, CDR2 SASEGT. This CDR3 is built from 14 residues. CDR3 region: CASSRTGNTGELFF. CDR3 in DNA: TGTGCCAGCAGCAGGACGGGGAACACCGGGGAGCTGTTTTTT.

The genes are TRBV6-1 and TRBJ1-2; possible D gene TRBD1, 6 bases. The CDR3 covers 14 residues. Germline assignment: CDR1 MNHNS and CDR2 SASEGT. V dropped 4 bases and J dropped 8 bases, with 17 bases sitting between them. The CDR3 region has the DNA TGTGCCAGCAGTGCAACAGGGTTCGGTGACGGCTACACCTTC. It specifies CASSATGFGDGYTF.

This sequence joins TRBV10-3 and TRBJ2-7, with D maybe TRBD1 (5 bases). Per the germline V gene, CDR1 is ENHRY and CDR2 is SYGVKD. The CDR3 runs to 15 residues. Between the trimmed V and J ends, which lost 4 bases and 3 bases, there was a span of 16 bases. For the CDR3, the DNA is TGTGCCATCAGTGGTATTAATGGGGCTCGCTACGAGCAGTACTTC. It codes for CAISGINGARYEQYF.

V is TRBV30 and J is TRBJ1-1, with 7 bases fitting TRBD1. CDR3 length: 15 residues. Germline-derived CDR1 and CDR2 are GTSNPN and SVGIG (reference sequence). Unmatched junction bases numbered 9, after V lost 3 bases and J lost 2 bases. For the CDR3, the DNA is TGTGCCTGGAGGGGGCCCGGACAGGTCAACACTGAAGCTTTCTTT. As protein: CAWRGPGQVNTEAFF.

The chain couples TRBV5-4 to TRBJ2-2, with unresolved D. Trimming took off 1 base at V and 4 bases at J, with 5 bases between the two ends. The CDR3 is made up of 13 amino acids. Germline V lookup: CDR1 SGHNT, CDR2 YYREEE (reference sequence). This CDR3 reads CASSLMLTGELFF. DNA for the CDR3: TGTGCCAGCAGCTTGATGCTCACCGGGGAGCTGTTTTTT.

The chain is built from TRBV19 and TRBJ2-3; tentatively, D is TRBD1 (6 bases). V lost 7 bases and J 6 bases, leaving 23 bases between the germline ends. Germline CDR1 and CDR2: LNHDA and SQIVND (reference sequence). This CDR3 comprises 16 residues. The CDR3: CASMQGRSFRGDTQYF. CDR3 DNA sequence: TGTGCCAGTATGCAGGGGAGAAGCTTCAGAGGGGATACGCAGTATTTT.

The chain employs TRBV6-1 and TRBJ2-7; a weak D match, TRBD2 (5 bases). The CDR3 spans 15 residues. The germline V gene has CDR1 MNHNS and CDR2 SASEGT. The V and J ends lost 8 bases and 1 base respectively, with 18 bases between them. CDR3 coding DNA: TGTGCCAGCGCCTACGAGGCCTCGGGATCCTACGAGCAGTACTTC. Residues: CASAYEASGSYEQYF.

The chain carries TRBV11-2 and TRBJ2-5; D is possibly TRBD1 or TRBD2 (5 bases each). The length of the CDR3 is 15 residues. Trimming shortened V by 4 bases and J by 5 bases, and 17 bases separated the two germline ends. Per germline, CDR1 SGHAT and CDR2 FQNNGV. CDR3: CASSSGPAEGETQYF. In nucleotides, the CDR3 is TGTGCCAGCAGCTCGGGACCCGCGGAAGGGGAGACCCAGTACTTC.

This clone is termed medium-sized. The gene calls are TRBV19 and TRBJ1-5, with 9 bases fitting TRBD1. The V and J ends lost 11 bases and 6 bases, in that order; junction bases with no gene match: 14. Germline assignment: CDR1 LNHDA and CDR2 SQIVND (reference sequence). The CDR3 is 15 residues long. This CDR3 is CASKGPGQGRQPQHF. CDR3 nucleotide sequence: TGTGCCTCTAAGGGTCCGGGACAGGGTCGTCAGCCCCAGCATTTT.